This note documents a single T cell receptor beta chain sequence. The assay was immunoSEQ multiplex PCR, and TCRdb's table has in-frame clones only and misses some. The data contain roughly 71,000 clones, about 93% of them seen just once; the ten biggest clones take up roughly 1.7%. This sample was included in a study of T cell changes during pregnancy in multiple sclerosis. Source: peripheral blood, taken in the first trimester of pregnancy. The receptor was isolated from a female donor in good health, enrolled as a control in a pregnancy study.

CDR3 in DNA: TGTGCCAGTAGTACCACAGGGGGCCCTTACAATGAGCAGTTCTTC. Translation: CASSTTGGPYNEQFF. The chain is built from TRBV19 and TRBJ2-1, with 9 bases identical to TRBD1. The V gene end was trimmed by 4 bases and the J gene end by 4 bases; junction bases not matched to a gene: 5. The CDR3 spans 15 residues. Germline V gene sequence: CDR1 LNHDA, CDR2 SQIVND (reference sequence).